These T cell receptor beta chains were read from a single sample in a study of vaccination effects on CD4 cells after COVID-19. Antigens of these TCRs are unknown. The assay was immunoSEQ multiplex PCR, and TCRdb's table has in-frame clones only and misses some. The data show about 37,000 clones, with about 70% seen just once and about 2.9% held by the top ten. The source material was CD4+ T cells from PBMCs cultured without peptide, sampled before COVID-19 vaccination. The receptors originated from a human donor who received a COVID-19 vaccine. The CDR3 runs from the conserved cysteine through the conserved F or W. The D gene is left open where the match is weak. Size values are once, few and many counts, or a class for expanded clones, and some rows have none.

D	size	V	J	length	CDR3	DNA
.	.	TRBV7-2	TRBJ2-7	16	CASSLGARGGSYEQYF	TGTGCCAGCAGCTTAGGGGCGCGGGGCGGGTCCTACGAGCAGTACTTC
.	.	TRBV27	TRBJ2-4	18	CASSLEFPWAQPGTIQYF	TGTGCCAGCAGTCTGGAGTTTCCATGGGCCCAGCCAGGCACCATTCAGTACTTC
.	.	TRBV18	TRBJ1-5	14	CASSLDLLNQPQHF	TGTGCCAGCTCACTCGACTTATTAAATCAGCCCCAGCATTTT
TRBD1	.	TRBV10-3	TRBJ2-7	15	CAISEGGQGLGEQYF	TGTGCCATCAGTGAGGGGGGACAGGGCCTGGGCGAGCAGTACTTC
.	.	TRBV7-9	TRBJ1-4	11	CASSLEGKLFF	TGTGCCAGCAGCTTAGAAGGAAAACTGTTTTTT
.	.	TRBV7-9	TRBJ1-3	14	CASSLGPSGNTIYF	TGTGCCAGCAGCTTAGGTCCTTCTGGAAACACCATATATTTT
.	.	TRBV9	TRBJ1-4	12	CASSSSHEKLFF	TGTGCCAGCAGCTCCAGTCACGAAAAACTGTTTTTT
.	few	TRBV4-2	TRBJ1-5	14	CASSQGVSNQPQHF	TGTGCCAGCAGCCAAGGGGTTAGCAATCAGCCCCAGCATTTT
.	once	TRBV7-2	TRBJ2-5	14	CASSLSRAAETQYF	TGTGCCAGCAGCTTAAGTCGGGCAGCTGAGACCCAGTACTTC
.	.	TRBV6-6	TRBJ2-7	13	CASSSRGAYEQYF	TGTGCCAGCAGTTCGCGAGGGGCGTACGAGCAGTACTTC
.	.	TRBV5-1	TRBJ1-1	14	CASSLGHGDTEAFF	TGCGCCAGCAGCTTGGGACACGGGGACACTGAAGCTTTCTTT
TRBD2	.	TRBV19	TRBJ2-2	16	CASSIHSGSSTGELFF	TGTGCCAGTAGTATTCACAGCGGGAGTAGCACCGGGGAGCTGTTTTTT
.	once	TRBV29-1	TRBJ1-1	12	CSGGVANTEAFF	TGCAGCGGGGGGGTGGCGAACACTGAAGCTTTCTTT
.	.	TRBV6-5	TRBJ1-6	12	CASSNTNSPLHF	TGTGCCAGCAGTAATACCAATTCACCCCTCCACTTT
.	.	TRBV28	TRBJ2-2	14	CASSLGGRTGELFF	TGTGCCAGCAGTTTGGGGGGTAGAACCGGGGAGCTGTTTTTT
.	once	TRBV28	TRBJ2-1	15	CASSFTGVAYNEQFF	TGTGCCAGCAGTTTTACGGGTGTCGCCTACAATGAGCAGTTCTTC
.	.	TRBV4-1	TRBJ2-7	16	CASSPGRALRDHEQYF	TGCGCCAGCAGCCCCGGGCGGGCCTTGAGGGACCACGAGCAGTACTTC
.	.	TRBV28	TRBJ2-5	12	CASSLTRETQYF	TGTGCCAGCAGTTTAACTAGAGAGACCCAGTACTTC
.	once	TRBV2	TRBJ2-6	14	CASRRESGANVLTF	TGTGCCAGCCGCAGGGAATCTGGGGCCAACGTCCTGACTTTC
TRBD1	.	TRBV4-1	TRBJ1-6	14	CASSPGTGYSPLHF	TGCGCCAGCAGCCCCGGGACAGGGTATTCACCCCTCCACTTT
.	.	TRBV2	TRBJ2-7	12	CASSKGTHEQYF	TGTGCCAGCAGCAAGGGGACCCACGAGCAGTACTTC
TRBD2	.	TRBV28	TRBJ2-1	14	CASTTSGIYNEQFF	TGTGCCAGCACAACTAGCGGGATATACAATGAGCAGTTCTTC
.	.	TRBV3-1/TRBV3-2	TRBJ1-6	18	CASSRLQGLSSYNSPLHF	TGTGCCAGCAGCCGCCTCCAGGGGTTGAGCTCCTATAATTCACCCCTCCACTTT
.	.	TRBV9	TRBJ2-2	15	CASSVQPSNTGELFF	TGTGCCAGCAGCGTACAGCCTTCGAACACCGGGGAGCTGTTTTTT
.	.	TRBV7-2	TRBJ2-7	15	CASSLGGGSSYEQYF	TGTGCCAGCAGCTTAGGAGGAGGGAGCTCCTACGAGCAGTACTTC
.	.	TRBV10-2	TRBJ1-5	11	CASGMDQPQHF	TGCGCCAGCGGGATGGATCAGCCCCAGCATTTT
.	.	TRBV12-3/TRBV12-4	TRBJ1-5	13	CASSLAGAGTQHF	TGTGCCAGCAGTTTAGCGGGGGCAGGGACCCAGCATTTT
TRBD1	once	TRBV5-4	TRBJ1-2	14	CASSFEDRAGGYTF	TGTGCCAGCAGCTTCGAGGACAGGGCTGGTGGCTACACCTTC
.	few	TRBV7-2	TRBJ1-1	14	CASSSRVGNTEAFF	TGTGCCAGCAGCTCCAGGGTTGGGAACACTGAAGCTTTCTTT
TRBD1	.	TRBV20-1	TRBJ2-1	14	CSASRQGGFTEQFF	TGCAGTGCTAGTAGACAGGGTGGTTTTACTGAGCAGTTCTTC
.	.	TRBV6-5	TRBJ2-5	13	CASTPRVQETQYF	TGTGCCAGCACCCCCAGGGTGCAAGAGACCCAGTACTTC
.	.	TRBV6-5	TRBJ2-1	15	CASSYSSHGVFKQFF	TGTGCCAGCAGTTACTCGTCACACGGTGTGTTTAAGCAGTTCTTC
.	.	TRBV6-1	TRBJ2-3	16	CASSARGGGSTDTQYF	TGTGCCAGCAGTGCCCGCGGGGGCGGTAGCACAGATACGCAGTATTTT